These 22 T cell receptor beta chains were sequenced from one sample in a study of cytomegalovirus exposure and HLA in healthy donors. The PCR contained 60 Vbeta and 13 Jbeta primers. Data came from immunoSEQ multiplex PCR; TCRdb stores just in-frame clones and leaves some out. The profile covers about 170,000 clones, with approximately 80% appearing a single time and 1.2% taken by the ten largest. The specimen sequenced was PBMCs. These receptors were taken from a boy between 2 and 10 years old in good health and CMV-seronegative.

The table lists this clone with a count of one. The chain couples TRBV7-3 to TRBJ2-1; D gene ambiguous. The germline CDR1 and CDR2 sequences are SGHTA and FQGTGA. This CDR3 is 14 amino acids long. The ends were cut back, 2 bases at V and 10 bases at J, with 15 bases in the middle. This CDR3 reads CASSLSQYNIEQFF. CDR3 DNA sequence: TGTGCCAGCAGCTTATCCCAGTACAACATAGAGCAGTTCTTC. Drawing the rest from reference TRBV7-3 and TRBJ2-1, the complete variable domain is GAGVSQTPSNKVTEKGKYVELRCDPISGHTALYWYRQSLGQGPEFLIYFQGTGAADDSGLPNDRFFAVRPEGSVSTLKIQRTERGDSAVYLCASSLSQYNIEQFFGPGTRLTVL.

This sequence joins TRBV9 and TRBJ2-3; 10 nucleotides agree with TRBD1. Germline loops: CDR1 SGDLS, CDR2 YYNGEE. The V and J ends lost 3 bases and 3 bases, in that order; junction bases with no gene match: 4. The CDR3 consists of 15 residues. The chain's CDR3 is CASSGDRGRTDTQYF. The CDR3 coding sequence is TGTGCCAGCAGCGGAGACAGGGGGCGGACAGATACGCAGTATTTT.

This clone appeared once. The chain carries TRBV19 and TRBJ2-7, with 10 nucleotides matching TRBD1. The CDR3 length is 16 residues. V lost 5 bases to trimming and J lost 6 bases; unmatched junction nucleotides: 13. Germline CDR1 LNHDA, CDR2 SQIVND (reference sequence). CDR3 sequence reads: CASSRSGTGVIGEQYF. In nucleotides, the CDR3 is TGTGCCAGTAGTCGGAGTGGGACAGGGGTTATCGGCGAGCAGTACTTC.

The chain recombines TRBV11-2 with TRBJ2-1; TRBD2 matches at 14 bases. Germline CDR1 is SGHAT and CDR2 is FQNNGV. The CDR3 loop spans 16 amino acids. The V and J ends lost 8 bases and 6 bases, in that order; junction bases with no gene match: 9. The CDR3 nucleotides read TGTGCCAGCTCTGGGACTAGCGGGAGTGGCCGCAATGAGCAGTTCTTC. Protein product: CASSGTSGSGRNEQFF.

The count of this clone is one. The chain carries TRBV9 and TRBJ1-1; 8 nucleotides agree with TRBD1. V shed 4 bases and J 1 base; nucleotides not matched to a gene: 6. The CDR3 extends over 15 amino acids. From germline, CDR1 is SGDLS and CDR2 YYNGEE. The CDR3 is CASSPYGTGNTEAFF. The CDR3 DNA is TGTGCCAGCAGCCCATACGGGACAGGGAACACTGAAGCTTTCTTT.

This clone was seen only a few times. This chain connects TRBV4-1 to TRBJ2-1; the D gene is possibly TRBD2 (7 bases). Germline V gene data show CDR1 as MGHRA and CDR2 as YSYEKL. Trimming took 1 base from V and 0 from J, leaving 10 bases between them. The CDR3 extends over 16 amino acids. The CDR3 DNA is TGCGCCAGCAGCCAAGGGGGGGGCAGCTCCTACAATGAGCAGTTCTTC. Residues: CASSQGGGSSYNEQFF.

A remark on this clone: This sample includes further DNA sequences coding for the same CDR3. This chain connects TRBV7-2 to TRBJ1-2; no definite D call. The germline V gene encodes CDR1 SGHTA and CDR2 FQGNSA. V was shortened by 6 bases and J by 2 bases, with 4 bases between the two germline ends. The CDR3 covers 11 residues. The CDR3 sequence is CASSSNYGYTF. DNA of the CDR3: TGTGCCAGCAGTTCGAACTATGGCTACACCTTC.

The V and J genes are TRBV2 and TRBJ1-6, with 9 bases fitting TRBD1. Germline V gene lookup returns CDR1 SNHLY and CDR2 FYNNEI. The length of the CDR3 is 14 residues. Germline trimming cut 8 bases from V and 4 bases from J; bases unmatched to any gene: 3. The CDR3 sequence is CASSDRGYNSPLHF. The CDR3 DNA follows: TGTGCCAGCTCCGACAGGGGGTATAATTCACCCCTCCACTTT.

This clone was picked up a small number of times. This rearrangement joins TRBV5-6 to TRBJ2-1, with D perhaps TRBD2 (6 bases). The germline V and J ends were trimmed by 3 bases and 10 bases, with 11 bases remaining between them. This CDR3 has 12 amino acids. Germline V gene lookup returns CDR1 SGHDT and CDR2 YYEEEE. CDR3 loop: CASSSGLYEQFF. The DNA for the CDR3 is TGTGCCAGCAGCTCGGGACTCTACGAGCAGTTCTTC.

The chain uses TRBV11-1 and TRBJ2-2; unclear D gene. V was pared by 3 bases and J by 6 bases, with 2 bases between. In germline, CDR1 is SGHAT, CDR2 FQDESV (reference sequence). This CDR3 comprises 11 residues. The CDR3 region has the DNA TGTGCCAGCAGCTTCGCCGGGGAGCTGTTTTTT. Its protein product is CASSFAGELFF.

V and J are TRBV4-1 and TRBJ2-1; 16 nucleotides line up with TRBD2. V trimming: 11 bases; J trimming: 0 bases; junction bases outside the gene matches: 10. Per the germline V gene, CDR1 is MGHRA and CDR2 is YSYEKL. The CDR3 length is 18 residues. Here the CDR3 reads CAPTGTSGGGSSYNEQFF. DNA of the CDR3: TGCGCCCCTACCGGGACTAGCGGGGGGGGGAGCTCCTACAATGAGCAGTTCTTC.

V is TRBV6-6 and J is TRBJ2-1, with D possibly TRBD1 on 5 matching bases. The CDR3 runs 14 residues. The V gene's germline CDR1 is MNHNY and CDR2 SVGAGI (reference sequence). V gave up 4 bases and J gave up 5 bases, with 12 bases separating them. Here the CDR3 reads CASSLITGNNEQFF. For the CDR3, the DNA is TGTGCCAGCAGTTTAATCACAGGAAACAATGAGCAGTTCTTC.

The chain has TRBV19 and TRBJ1-1; D perhaps matches TRBD1 (6 bases). This CDR3 region has 15 residues. The ends were cut back, 1 base at V and 1 base at J, with 10 bases in the middle. Germline CDR1 reads LNHDA; CDR2 reads SQIVND (reference sequence). CDR3 residues: CASSIVGGANTEAFF. CDR3 in DNA: TGTGCCAGTAGTATAGTAGGGGGTGCGAACACTGAAGCTTTCTTT.

The chain joins TRBV7-9 to TRBJ2-5, with TRBD2 matching 11 bases. V dropped 6 bases and J dropped 5; count of bases not matched to a gene: 17. Germline-derived CDR1 and CDR2 are SEHNR and FQNEAQ (reference sequence). The CDR3 loop spans 18 amino acids. CDR3 loop: CASSSPRLAGQVGETQYF. CDR3 DNA sequence: TGTGCCAGCAGTTCCCCACGACTAGCGGGGCAGGTAGGGGAGACCCAGTACTTC. The variable domain in full, with the rest retrieved from reference TRBV7-9 and TRBJ2-5, is DTGVSQNPRHKITKRGQNVTFRCDPISEHNRLYWYRQTLGQGPEFLTYFQNEAQLEKSRLLSDRFSAERPKGSFSTLEIQRTEQGDSAMYLCASSSPRLAGQVGETQYFGPGTRLLVL.

V and J are TRBV5-4 and TRBJ2-3; 10 bases line up with TRBD1. This CDR3 comprises 16 residues. Germline-derived CDR1 and CDR2 are SGHNT and YYREEE (reference sequence). V lost 3 bases, J lost 1 base, and 5 bases stayed unmatched. The CDR3 is CASSSGQGGRTDTQYF. CDR3 coding DNA: TGTGCCAGCAGCTCAGGACAGGGGGGACGCACAGATACGCAGTATTTT.

The V call is TRBV6-1, the J call TRBJ2-7, with D perhaps matching TRBD1 (5 bases). The V and J ends lost 7 bases and 1 base respectively, with 14 bases between them. CDR3 length: 14 amino acids. Germline values: CDR1 MNHNS, CDR2 SASEGT. Here the CDR3 DNA reads TGTGCCAGCACCGCCGTAACAGGTTCCTACGAGCAGTACTTC. It translates to CASTAVTGSYEQYF.

This chain joins TRBV4-1 and TRBJ2-5, with TRBD1 identical over 7 bases. The V and J ends lost 4 bases and 1 base, in that order; junction bases with no gene match: 6. Germline CDR1 and CDR2: MGHRA and YSYEKL. There are 15 residues in the CDR3. The DNA of the CDR3 is TGCGCCAGCAGCCGCCCCGGGACAGCCCAAGAGACCCAGTACTTC. Protein sequence: CASSRPGTAQETQYF.

This chain uses TRBV9 with TRBJ2-5; 7 positions match TRBD2. The CDR3 consists of 16 residues. The V gene's germline CDR1 is SGDLS and CDR2 YYNGEE. V was clipped by 0 bases and J by 5 bases; unmatched bases: 10. The CDR3 reads CASSVGVAGARETQYF. The CDR3 DNA reads as TGTGCCAGCAGCGTAGGTGTTGCGGGAGCCAGGGAGACCCAGTACTTC.

The chain combines TRBV27 with TRBJ2-3; D gene uncertain. Trimming pared 2 bases from V and 6 bases from J, leaving 6 bases between. This CDR3 is 12 amino acids long. Germline values: CDR1 MNHEY, CDR2 SMNVEV (reference sequence). CDR3 DNA sequence: TGTGCCAGCAGTTTAAATTCGGATACGCAGTATTTT. Its translation: CASSLNSDTQYF.

This chain links TRBV18 with TRBJ1-4; perhaps TRBD1 as D (6 bases). The ends were cut back, 4 bases at V and 3 bases at J, with 21 bases in the middle. CDR3 length: 18 amino acids. Germline V gives CDR1 KGHSH, CDR2 LQKENI. This CDR3 is CASSLAGTPQPSNEKLFF. In DNA form, the CDR3 reads TGTGCCAGCTCACTAGCCGGGACACCACAGCCCTCTAATGAAAAACTGTTTTTT.

The chain recombines TRBV19 with TRBJ2-7; 10 bases are shared with TRBD2. CDR1 and CDR2 (germline): LNHDA, SQIVND (reference sequence). V was clipped by 3 bases and J by 0 bases; unmatched bases: 8. This CDR3 comprises 17 residues. The CDR3 sequence: CASSMGLAYRSSYEQYF. CDR3 nucleotide sequence: TGTGCCAGTAGTATGGGACTAGCGTACCGAAGCTCCTACGAGCAGTACTTC.

The chain joins TRBV9 to TRBJ2-3, with D unresolved. From germline, CDR1 is SGDLS and CDR2 YYNGEE. Trimming removed 3 bases at V and 0 bases at J, with 2 bases between. This CDR3 has 12 amino acids. The CDR3 nucleotides are TGTGCCAGCAGCGCAAGCACAGATACGCAGTATTTT. Protein product: CASSASTDTQYF. Full variable domain (rest looked up from reference TRBV9 and TRBJ2-3): DSGVTQTPKHLITATGQRVTLRCSPRSGDLSVYWYQQSLDQGLQFLIQYYNGEERAKGNILERFSAQQFPDLHSELNLSSLELGDSALYFCASSASTDTQYFGPGTRLTVL.